The TCR beta chain described here comes from a study of Graves' ophthalmopathy and Graves' hyperthyroidism. Findings and caveats of the study: Ophthalmopathy was separated from stable hyperthyroidism by a 13-signature model with around 89% sensitivity and roughly 84% specificity.

Researchers took RNA transcripts and amplified TCR beta CDR3 regions from them. Investigators did first-round RT-PCR with HTBI primers, then second-round multiplex PCR. A single record per CDR3 protein comes from TCRdb applying MiXCR to the multiplex PCR reads. The sample has about 550,000 distinct CDR3 sequences, about two fifths seen once. Excluded: other autoimmune disease, uncontrolled infection, pregnancy or lactation. To note about this clonotype: The target antigen is unknown.

Sequenced material: peripheral blood or thyroid tissue (not recorded which). The receptor's source is an adult man with Graves' hyperthyroidism.

CDR3 sequence reads: CASSKRLAGGRTYEQYF. The CDR3 DNA is TGTGCCAGTAGTAAACGGCTAGCGGGAGGTAGAACCTACGAGCAGTACTTC. The chain is built from TRBV7-9 and TRBJ2-7, with 11 bases aligning to TRBD2. This CDR3 is 17 amino acids long. J lost 2 bases, V lost 9 bases, and 15 bases had no gene match. CDR1 is SEHNR and CDR2 is FQNEAQ in the germline V gene (reference sequence).